The 19 T cell receptor beta chains given below trace back to one sample, sequenced in a study of coeliac disease. Data came from immunoSEQ multiplex PCR; TCRdb stores just in-frame clones and leaves some out. The repertoire includes 3,500 to 5,500 clones, approximately 65% of them detected once, and around 7.6% sits in the top ten. Material for sequencing was intraepithelial lymphocytes from the gut. The receptors shown here come from a young woman with active celiac disease.

This sequence joins TRBV7-9 and TRBJ2-6; D unresolved. Per germline, CDR1 SEHNR and CDR2 FQNEAQ (reference sequence). This CDR3 comprises 15 residues. The V end was cut by 5 bases, the J end by 4 bases, with 12 bases between. The CDR3 DNA follows: TGTGCCAGCAGCCGAGCCGCGTCCGGGGCCAACGTCCTGACTTTC. This sequence encodes CASSRAASGANVLTF.

This chain connects TRBV6-4 to TRBJ1-2, with a possible D match to TRBD1 (5 bases). This CDR3 has 15 amino acids. The V end lost 3 bases, the J end lost 6 bases, and 17 bases lay between the germline ends. Germline V lookup: CDR1 MRHNA, CDR2 SNTAGT. This chain's CDR3 is CASSETDLPKDGYTF. CDR3 coding DNA: TGTGCCAGCAGTGAGACAGACTTACCGAAGGATGGCTACACCTTC.

The rearrangement links TRBV5-5 to TRBJ1-6; D unresolved. The CDR3 spans 11 residues. The V end was cut by 5 bases, the J end by 7 bases, with 4 bases between. The germline V gene has CDR1 SGHKS and CDR2 YYEKEE (reference sequence). The CDR3 spells CASSLNSPLHF. In DNA, the CDR3 is TGTGCCAGCAGTCTGAATTCACCCCTCCACTTT.

A few counts support this clone. The CDR3 DNA is TGTGCCAGCAGCTCCCTGACTAGCGGGAGAGGAGAGCAGTTCTTC. Protein sequence: CASSSLTSGRGEQFF. The J gene is TRBJ2-1, the V gene TRBV5-4, with 12 bases that match TRBD2. V lost 3 bases and J lost 10; bases outside the gene matches: 8. This CDR3 spans 15 amino acids. The germline gives CDR1 SGHNT, CDR2 YYREEE (reference sequence).

In nucleotides, the CDR3 is TGTGCCAGCAGCGTAGCCCCCACAGGGGGCCGAAAGACCCAGTACTTC. This gives the protein CASSVAPTGGRKTQYF. This chain links TRBV9 with TRBJ2-5; the match to TRBD1 covers 9 bases. After removal of 0 bases from V and 6 bases from J, the junction contained 9 bases not matched to a gene. The CDR3 loop spans 16 amino acids. CDR1 is SGDLS and CDR2 is YYNGEE in the germline V gene.

This clone was counted between two and nine times. This chain links TRBV6-4 with TRBJ2-1, with TRBD2 matching 11 bases. The germline V gene has CDR1 MRHNA and CDR2 SNTAGT. This CDR3 has 15 residues. J lost 2 bases, V lost 6 bases, and 3 bases had no gene match. The CDR3 region has the DNA TGTGCCAGCAGCCTTAGCGGGGGGGCCTACAATGAGCAGTTCTTC. It encodes CASSLSGGAYNEQFF.

This clone was recorded a few times. This chain joins TRBV27 and TRBJ2-7; D may be TRBD2 (6 bases). The CDR3 loop spans 15 amino acids. Trimming pared 5 bases from V and 2 bases from J, leaving 16 bases between. Germline CDR1 and CDR2: MNHEY and SMNVEV (reference sequence). This CDR3 is CASSGRAGRAYEQYF. The CDR3 DNA sequence: TGTGCCAGCAGTGGCCGGGCGGGACGTGCCTACGAGCAGTACTTC.

This chain connects TRBV7-9 to TRBJ2-3, with D possibly matching TRBD2 (7 bases). The germline V gene has CDR1 SEHNR and CDR2 FQNEAQ (reference sequence). Trimming took 6 bases from V and 5 from J, leaving 21 bases between them. The CDR3 runs to 16 residues. CDR3 in DNA: TGTGCCAGCAGGGGGGGGCTAGCGGAAGTCGGAGATACGCAGTATTTT. Protein: CASRGGLAEVGDTQYF. The entire variable domain, with the rest obtained from reference TRBV7-9 and TRBJ2-3, is as follows: DTGVSQNPRHKITKRGQNVTFRCDPISEHNRLYWYRQTLGQGPEFLTYFQNEAQLEKSRLLSDRFSAERPKGSFSTLEIQRTEQGDSAMYLCASRGGLAEVGDTQYFGPGTRLTVL.

The rearrangement uses TRBV4-1 and TRBJ2-2, with 8 positions matching TRBD1. This CDR3 has 15 residues. V was pared by 5 bases and J by 7 bases, with 9 bases of the junction left unmatched. Germline V gene data show CDR1 as MGHRA and CDR2 as YSYEKL. As DNA, the CDR3 is TGCGCCAGCAGCGTATTGGCAGGGGGCCGCGGGGAGCTGTTTTTT. It specifies CASSVLAGGRGELFF.

The chain joins TRBV4-2 to TRBJ1-1, with TRBD1 identical over 9 bases. Germline loops: CDR1 LGHNA, CDR2 YNFKEQ. The CDR3 is 14 amino acids. V was pared by 4 bases and J by 1 base, with 1 base of the junction left unmatched. The CDR3 spells CASSRGQGNTEAFF. The CDR3 DNA follows: TGTGCCAGCAGCCGGGGACAGGGGAACACTGAAGCTTTCTTT.

This chain connects TRBV5-3 to TRBJ1-5; 12 positions agree with TRBD1. TRBV5-3 is sorted into the ORF group, with uncertain function. The CDR3 length is 16 residues. With 10 bases clipped from V and 6 bases from J, the junction kept 14 bases outside the gene matches. CDR3 DNA sequence: TGTGCCGGAGGGGTGGGACAGGGGGCGTGGGGTCAGCCCCAGCATTTT. It codes for CAGGVGQGAWGQPQHF.

This clone was seen a single time. This rearrangement joins TRBV7-9 to TRBJ1-2, with D possibly matching TRBD1 (5 bases). V lost 1 base, J lost 7 bases, and 16 bases lay in between. The CDR3 runs 15 residues. Germline CDR1 reads SEHNR; CDR2 reads FQNEAQ (reference sequence). The CDR3 loop is CASSLVERGTGGYTF. Here the CDR3 DNA reads TGTGCCAGCAGCTTAGTCGAAAGGGGTACGGGTGGCTACACCTTC. Filled out from reference TRBV7-9 and TRBJ1-2, the complete variable domain reads DTGVSQNPRHKITKRGQNVTFRCDPISEHNRLYWYRQTLGQGPEFLTYFQNEAQLEKSRLLSDRFSAERPKGSFSTLEIQRTEQGDSAMYLCASSLVERGTGGYTFGSGTRLTVV.

The chain has TRBV19 and TRBJ2-1; D gene uncertain. V lost 6 bases to trimming and J lost 8 bases, with 17 bases between them. Germline CDR1 is LNHDA and CDR2 is SQIVND (reference sequence). The CDR3 consists of 14 residues. The CDR3 region is CASSPMGSFDEQFF. The CDR3 DNA reads as TGTGCCAGTAGCCCCATGGGTAGCTTCGATGAGCAGTTCTTC.

The chain recombines TRBV7-9 with TRBJ2-1; 11 bases fit TRBD2. The ends lost 1 base at V and 7 bases at J; junction bases unmatched: 3. This CDR3 spans 15 amino acids. Germline V gene data show CDR1 as SEHNR and CDR2 as FQNEAQ (reference sequence). The CDR3 sequence: CASSLGSGRDNEQFF. For the CDR3, the DNA is TGTGCCAGCAGCTTAGGTAGCGGGAGGGATAATGAGCAGTTCTTC. The full variable domain, with the rest looked up from reference TRBV7-9 and TRBJ2-1, is DTGVSQNPRHKITKRGQNVTFRCDPISEHNRLYWYRQTLGQGPEFLTYFQNEAQLEKSRLLSDRFSAERPKGSFSTLEIQRTEQGDSAMYLCASSLGSGRDNEQFFGPGTRLTVL.

This clone was counted only a few times. V is TRBV10-2 and J is TRBJ1-2; D is uncertain. Germline V gene sequence: CDR1 WSHSY, CDR2 SAAADI. The CDR3 loop spans 10 amino acids. With 10 bases removed from V and 5 bases from J, the gap between germline ends came to 8 bases. CDR3 residues: CATNGYGYTF. The DNA of the CDR3 is TGCGCCACCAACGGGTATGGCTACACCTTC.

This clone was counted between two and nine times. The genes are TRBV10-1 and TRBJ1-1; no reliable D call. CDR1 and CDR2 (germline): WNHNN, SYGVQD (reference sequence). This CDR3 region has 12 residues. With 4 bases removed from V and 7 bases from J, the gap between germline ends came to 10 bases. The CDR3 reads CASSGRAGEAFF. CDR3 in DNA: TGCGCCAGCAGTGGGAGGGCTGGTGAAGCTTTCTTT.

V is TRBV5-1 and J is TRBJ2-5, with a weak D call TRBD2 (5 bases). The CDR3 contains 15 residues. Trimming took 4 bases from V and 5 from J, leaving 18 bases between them. Germline CDR1 and CDR2: SGHRS and YFSETQ. The CDR3, as DNA: TGCGCCAGCAGCCCGTCCGGGATTTTCGGGGAGACCCAGTACTTC. It codes for CASSPSGIFGETQYF.

V and J are TRBV10-2 and TRBJ1-1, with D hard to call. Germline lookup yields CDR1 WSHSY and CDR2 SAAADI. Trimming took off 3 bases at V and 7 bases at J, with 12 bases between the two ends. The CDR3 is 13 residues long. For the CDR3, the DNA is TGCGCCAGCAGTGATAGTCTTAACCGTGAAGCTTTCTTT. Protein: CASSDSLNREAFF.

The rearrangement links TRBV7-9 to TRBJ2-7; 8 bases are a match to TRBD2. The germline CDR1 and CDR2 sequences are SEHNR and FQNEAQ (reference sequence). There are 15 residues in the CDR3. V gave up 0 bases and J gave up 3 bases; unmatched junction bases: 4. CDR3 bases: TGTGCCAGCAGCTTAGCGCGGGGGGCGTTCTACGAGCAGTACTTC. It yields the protein CASSLARGAFYEQYF.